The TCR beta chain described here comes from a study of blood T cell repertoires in COVID-19. Study information: From T cells, B-cell-depleted T cells, or PBMCs came the material, which was cDNA or gDNA.

In the authors' workflow: Quantification of nucleated cells was approximated via reference gene primer amplification. Repertoires were generated with immunoSEQ multiplex PCR, while TCRdb's copy carries only in-frame clones and drops some. The V and J calls and clone size come from that table; D and trimming were worked out from the DNA. The repertoire holds under 250,000 clones, with roughly 85% as singletons. This sequence was found in a woman in her 70s with active or convalescent COVID-19. The sequenced sample was peripheral blood.

Here the CDR3 reads CASKGDNTEAFF. Written as DNA, the CDR3 is TGTGCCAGTAAGGGGGACAACACTGAAGCTTTCTTT. The gene calls are TRBV19 and TRBJ1-1; possibly TRBD1 for D (6 bases). The CDR3 is 12 residues long. V was shortened by 7 bases and J by 2 bases, with 8 bases between the two germline ends. Germline assignment: CDR1 LNHDA and CDR2 SQIVND (reference sequence).